This T cell receptor beta chain was identified during a study of T cell responses to AZD1222 COVID-19 vaccine. Sequencing used immunoSEQ multiplex PCR; TCRdb keeps in-frame clones, though not all of them. The sample contains 180,000 or so clones, about 93% of which appear only once. Study-wide results and limits: Within unmutated variant regions lay the reported targets of nearly half of spike-specific TCRs. Compared with day 0, the breadth and depth of the Spike-specific TCR repertoire rose significantly after two doses of AZD1222.

The V and J ends lost 2 bases and 7 bases respectively, with 3 bases between them. This CDR3 is 11 amino acids long. Comment on this clone: Its antigen is undetermined.

The sequence came from an adult in good health. The J gene is TRBJ2-1, the V gene TRBV12-3 or TRBV12-4, with D unclear. The sample here was peripheral blood, taken on day 0 of AZD1222 vaccination. The CDR3 sequence: CASSLRNEQFF. The CDR3 DNA is TGTGCCAGCAGTTTAAGGAATGAGCAGTTCTTC.